These 29 T cell receptor beta chains originate from one sample sequenced in a study of blood T cell repertoires in COVID-19. Clones were sequenced by immunoSEQ multiplex PCR, and TCRdb holds only the in-frame ones, with some missing. The sample lists about 100,000 clones, about 90% seen once, with about 7.4% in the top ten. The sequencing sample was made of peripheral blood. The receptors originated from a man younger than 40 in a cohort sampled during active COVID-19.

This clone was seen more than once but under ten times. The chain recombines TRBV5-6 with TRBJ1-5; D is perhaps TRBD1 (5 bases). From germline, CDR1 is SGHDT and CDR2 YYEEEE. The CDR3 runs 15 residues. V lost 3 bases and J lost 1, with 11 bases in between. The CDR3 region has the DNA TGTGCCAGCAGCTCGGATCAGGGAAGCAATCAGCCCCAGCATTTT. This codes for CASSSDQGSNQPQHF.

V is TRBV6-5 and J is TRBJ2-1; maybe TRBD1 (5 bases). This CDR3 is 15 amino acids long. The ends were cut back, 0 bases at V and 3 bases at J, with 9 bases in the middle. Germline values: CDR1 MNHEY, CDR2 SVGAGI. For the CDR3, the DNA is TGTGCCAGCAGTTACTCGAGAGACAGCTACAATGAGCAGTTCTTC. It yields the protein CASSYSRDSYNEQFF.

The chain recombines TRBV19 with TRBJ2-6, with 10 positions matching TRBD1. Germline trimming cut 4 bases from V and 0 bases from J; bases unmatched to any gene: 6. This CDR3 comprises 18 residues. In germline, CDR1 is LNHDA, CDR2 SQIVND (reference sequence). The CDR3 coding sequence is TGTGCCAGTAGTAGGGGACAGGGGTCCACCTCTGGGGCCAACGTCCTGACTTTC. As protein: CASSRGQGSTSGANVLTF.

The chain recombines TRBV7-2 with TRBJ2-7, with a possible D match to TRBD1 (6 bases). The ends were cut back, 3 bases at V and 4 bases at J, with 13 bases in the middle. Germline V gene sequence: CDR1 SGHTA, CDR2 FQGNSA. The CDR3 is 14 amino acids. Written as DNA, the CDR3 is TGTGCCAGCAGCTTCCCAGGGACACCTTACGAGCAGTACTTC. Translating it yields CASSFPGTPYEQYF.

This chain links TRBV19 with TRBJ1-1; TRBD1 aligns across 9 bases. Germline-derived CDR1 and CDR2 are LNHDA and SQIVND (reference sequence). The CDR3 has 15 amino acids. Trimming at V came to 4 bases and at J to 12 bases, leaving 15 bases not matched to a gene. DNA of the CDR3: TGTGCCAGTAGTAAAAATTCCGGGACAGGGTATCGCCCTTTCTTT. As protein: CASSKNSGTGYRPFF. The variable domain in full, with the rest retrieved from reference TRBV19 and TRBJ1-1, is DGGITQSPKYLFRKEGQNVTLSCEQNLNHDAMYWYRQDPGQGLRLIYYSQIVNDFQKGDIAEGYSVSREKKESFPLTVTSAQKNPTAFYLCASSKNSGTGYRPFFGQGTRLTVV.

The genes are TRBV19 and TRBJ2-1; 8 bases map to TRBD1. V shed 1 base, J shed 9 bases, and the junction held 8 bases outside the gene matches. The CDR3 is 15 amino acids. Per germline, CDR1 LNHDA and CDR2 SQIVND (reference sequence). CDR3 coding DNA: TGTGCCAGTAGTATAGGGGGCCAGGGGGCCGGTGAGCAGTTCTTC. As protein: CASSIGGQGAGEQFF.

This clone was observed a few times. V and J are TRBV19 and TRBJ2-5; the match to TRBD2 covers 7 bases. Per germline, CDR1 LNHDA and CDR2 SQIVND (reference sequence). V was pared by 5 bases and J by 3 bases, with 6 bases of the junction left unmatched. The CDR3 spans 14 residues. CDR3 nucleotides: TGTGCCAGTAGTTCGGGGGGACCGGAAGAGACCCAGTACTTC. It specifies CASSSGGPEETQYF.

The genes are TRBV3-1 (or the pseudogene TRBV3-2) and TRBJ1-6, with unresolved D. Per germline, CDR1 LGHDT and CDR2 YNNKEL (reference sequence). CDR3 length: 14 residues. V was cut by 0 bases and J by 6 bases, with 6 bases left in between. This CDR3 reads CASSQDRGNSPLHF. The DNA for the CDR3 is TGTGCCAGCAGCCAAGATCGGGGTAATTCACCCCTCCACTTT.

This sequence joins TRBV3-1 (or the pseudogene TRBV3-2) and TRBJ1-1; no reliable D call. Trimming took off 4 bases at V and 2 bases at J, with 11 bases between the two ends. This CDR3 comprises 14 residues. Germline values: CDR1 LGHDT, CDR2 YNNKEL (reference sequence). CDR3 DNA: TGTGCCAGCAGCCCCCCGGGAGCCAACACTGAAGCTTTCTTT. Residues: CASSPPGANTEAFF.

In nucleotides, the CDR3 is TGCGCCAGCAGCTTGGGGGTAGGGGGAGTCAACGAGCAGTACTTC. It yields the protein CASSLGVGGVNEQYF. This chain uses TRBV5-1 with TRBJ2-7; perhaps TRBD1 as D (6 bases). The CDR3 length is 15 residues. Germline loops: CDR1 SGHRS, CDR2 YFSETQ. V lost 0 bases, J lost 5 bases, and 15 bases lay in between. Full variable domain (outside the CDR3, taken from reference TRBV5-1 and TRBJ2-7): KAGVTQTPRYLIKTRGQQVTLSCSPISGHRSVSWYQQTPGQGLQFLFEYFSETQRNKGNFPGRFSGRQFSNSRSEMNVSTLELGDSALYLCASSLGVGGVNEQYFGPGTRLTVT.

This clone was found once. The V gene is TRBV4-3, the J gene TRBJ1-6; TRBD1 matches at 7 bases. The CDR3 runs 17 residues. V lost 0 bases and J lost 5; bases outside the gene matches: 7. CDR1 and CDR2 from the germline V gene are LGHNA and YSLEER. CDR3 sequence (DNA): TGCGCCAGCAGCCAAGACCAGACAGGGCTTCATAATTCACCCCTCCACTTT. Protein: CASSQDQTGLHNSPLHF.

The chain joins TRBV19 to TRBJ2-5; D may be TRBD2 (6 bases). V lost 3 bases and J lost 5, with 19 bases in between. The CDR3 is 16 residues long. Germline CDR1 LNHDA, CDR2 SQIVND (reference sequence). The CDR3 loop is CASSIVWRDGRETQYF. The DNA for the CDR3 is TGTGCCAGTAGTATCGTCTGGCGGGACGGACGGGAGACCCAGTACTTC. The whole variable domain, filled in from reference TRBV19 and TRBJ2-5, reads DGGITQSPKYLFRKEGQNVTLSCEQNLNHDAMYWYRQDPGQGLRLIYYSQIVNDFQKGDIAEGYSVSREKKESFPLTVTSAQKNPTAFYLCASSIVWRDGRETQYFGPGTRLLVL.

The chain is built from TRBV2 and TRBJ2-5; possible D gene TRBD2, 7 bases. V gave up 5 bases and J gave up 5 bases, with 21 bases separating them. The CDR3 covers 16 residues. The germline V gene has CDR1 SNHLY and CDR2 FYNNEI. CDR3 residues: CASSTSREGGVETQYF. The CDR3 DNA sequence: TGTGCCAGCAGTACCTCCCGCGAGGGGGGGGTTGAGACCCAGTACTTC.

This clone has just one count. The gene calls are TRBV7-8 and TRBJ1-2; D is perhaps TRBD1 (6 bases). CDR1 and CDR2 from the germline V gene are SGHVS and FQNEAQ. CDR3 length equals 17 residues. V shed 5 bases and J shed 4 bases, with 23 bases lying between them. The CDR3 loop is CASSVGGDSTGTYGYTF. The CDR3 DNA reads TGTGCCAGCAGCGTAGGGGGGGACTCAACAGGAACCTATGGCTACACCTTC. Based on the CDR3 plus reference TRBV7-8 and TRBJ1-2, the full variable domain is GAGVSQSPRYKVAKRGQDVALRCDPISGHVSLFWYQQALGQGPEFLTYFQNEAQLDKSGLPSDRFFAERPEGSVSTLKIQRTQQEDSAVYLCASSVGGDSTGTYGYTFGSGTRLTVV.

This clone was seen once. The chain employs TRBV30 and TRBJ1-1; no definite D call. The germline V gene has CDR1 GTSNPN and CDR2 SVGIG (reference sequence). The CDR3 runs to 11 residues. V lost 1 base, J lost 11 bases, and 11 bases lay in between. The CDR3 bases are TGTGCCTGGAGTGCTAACTTGCATGCTTTCTTT. Its protein product is CAWSANLHAFF.

This rearrangement joins TRBV7-3 to TRBJ1-1; D is ambiguous. V shed 7 bases and J shed 1 base, with 10 bases lying between them. The length of the CDR3 is 13 residues. In germline, CDR1 is SGHTA, CDR2 FQGTGA. CDR3 loop: CASKDTANTEAFF. CDR3 nucleotide sequence: TGTGCCAGCAAGGATACAGCGAACACTGAAGCTTTCTTT.

V usage is TRBV3-1 (or the pseudogene TRBV3-2) and J usage is TRBJ2-1; 10 nucleotides line up with TRBD2. The germline CDR1 and CDR2 sequences are LGHDT and YNNKEL (reference sequence). The CDR3 has 17 amino acids. Trimming removed 4 bases from V and 0 bases from J; junction bases left unmatched: 6. The CDR3 DNA reads TGTGCCAGCAGCCGGTATAGCGGGGGGACCTCCTACAATGAGCAGTTCTTC. This codes for CASSRYSGGTSYNEQFF.

The chain recombines TRBV18 with TRBJ2-7; a weak D match, TRBD1 (5 bases). Germline V gene sequence: CDR1 KGHSH, CDR2 LQKENI. The CDR3 is made up of 12 amino acids. V lost 6 bases and J 3 bases, leaving 9 bases between the germline ends. The CDR3, as DNA: TGTGCCAGCTCCCAGGGTAACTACGAGCAGTACTTC. As protein: CASSQGNYEQYF.

This clone was seen only once. The chain couples TRBV3-1 (or the pseudogene TRBV3-2) to TRBJ1-1; D unresolved. Germline V gene data show CDR1 as LGHDT and CDR2 as YNNKEL (reference sequence). V shed 0 bases and J shed 8 bases, with 7 bases lying between them. This CDR3 is 12 amino acids long. CDR3 coding DNA: TGTGCCAGCAGCCAAGATTCGAGGGAAGCTTTCTTT. Amino acid sequence: CASSQDSREAFF.

This rearrangement joins TRBV7-7 to TRBJ2-1; 10 nucleotides agree with TRBD2. V shed 5 bases, J shed 3 bases, and the junction held 4 bases outside the gene matches. Germline V gene lookup returns CDR1 SSHAT and CDR2 FNYEAQ (reference sequence). The CDR3 runs 15 residues. This chain's CDR3 is CASSVGTSDYNEQFF. CDR3 DNA sequence: TGTGCCAGCAGCGTCGGGACTAGCGACTACAATGAGCAGTTCTTC.

The gene calls are TRBV12-3 or TRBV12-4 and TRBJ2-1; possible D gene TRBD2, 6 bases. Trimming took off 8 bases at V and 9 bases at J, with 17 bases between the two ends. CDR3 length: 13 amino acids. CDR3 amino acids: CASSLLLALEQFF. CDR3 sequence (DNA): TGTGCCAGCTCGCTCCTTCTAGCGCTTGAGCAGTTCTTC.

The chain carries TRBV6-5 and TRBJ2-3; 10 positions agree with TRBD1. This CDR3 is 13 amino acids long. The junction had 5 bases not matched to a gene; V was cut back by 8 bases and J by 6 bases. Per germline, CDR1 MNHEY and CDR2 SVGAGI. The CDR3 loop reads CASRDRGADTQYF. DNA of the CDR3: TGTGCCAGCCGGGACAGGGGTGCGGATACGCAGTATTTT.

This clone came up a few times. The CDR3 sequence is CASSADRDQPQHF. CDR3 bases: TGTGCCAGCAGCGCTGACAGAGATCAGCCCCAGCATTTT. The gene calls are TRBV7-3 and TRBJ1-5, with D possibly TRBD1 on 5 matching bases. Between the trimmed V and J ends, which lost 5 bases and 5 bases, there was a span of 10 bases. The CDR3 runs 13 residues. Germline loops: CDR1 SGHTA, CDR2 FQGTGA.

The chain recombines TRBV11-2 with TRBJ2-7; the match to TRBD2 covers 11 bases. Germline values: CDR1 SGHAT, CDR2 FQNNGV. This CDR3 has 15 residues. V was clipped by 5 bases and J by 2 bases; unmatched bases: 5. CDR3 sequence (DNA): TGTGCCAGCAGCCAAACTAGCGGGGGTACCTACGAGCAGTACTTC. Translating it yields CASSQTSGGTYEQYF.

In this sample, this clone turned up once. The chain combines TRBV5-1 with TRBJ2-1; possible D gene TRBD2, 5 bases. Germline loops: CDR1 SGHRS, CDR2 YFSETQ. Trimming took off 4 bases at V and 6 bases at J, with 17 bases between the two ends. The CDR3 contains 15 residues. The CDR3 coding sequence is TGCGCCAGCAGCCTGAGCGGTGTCCCTCCCAATGAGCAGTTCTTC. Amino acid sequence: CASSLSGVPPNEQFF.

This clone appeared once. The chain combines TRBV7-9 with TRBJ2-7; 9 bases fit TRBD1. From germline, CDR1 is SEHNR and CDR2 FQNEAQ (reference sequence). V was pared by 9 bases and J by 4 bases, with 16 bases of the junction left unmatched. This CDR3 spans 16 amino acids. CDR3 region: CASQGGVEGQGYEQYF. In DNA, the CDR3 is TGTGCCAGTCAAGGGGGGGTTGAGGGACAGGGATACGAGCAGTACTTC.

This clone was detected only a few times. V and J are TRBV2 and TRBJ1-4; 7 bases fit TRBD1. The CDR3 is 13 amino acids. CDR1 and CDR2 from the germline V gene are SNHLY and FYNNEI. V dropped 7 bases and J dropped 8; count of bases not matched to a gene: 7. The DNA of the CDR3 is TGTGCCAGCAAAGACAGGGTAGGGGAAAAACTGTTTTTT. Translated, it gives CASKDRVGEKLFF.

The rearrangement links TRBV11-3 to TRBJ2-1; 7 bases map to TRBD1. V lost 1 base, J lost 2 bases, and 8 bases stayed unmatched. The CDR3 spans 17 residues. The germline gives CDR1 SGHNT, CDR2 YENEEA. This CDR3 is CASSLGVQGSTYNEQFF. CDR3 coding DNA: TGTGCCAGCAGCTTAGGAGTACAGGGGTCAACCTACAATGAGCAGTTCTTC. Using reference TRBV11-3 and TRBJ2-1 for the parts outside the CDR3, the full variable domain is EAGVVQSPRYKIIEKKQPVAFWCNPISGHNTLYWYLQNLGQGPELLIRYENEEAVDDSQLPKDRFSAERLKGVDSTLKIQPAELGDSAVYLCASSLGVQGSTYNEQFFGPGTRLTVL.

The chain combines TRBV27 with TRBJ2-7, with D hard to call. V lost 3 bases, J lost 5 bases, and 14 bases lay in between. The CDR3 totals 14 residues. The germline gives CDR1 MNHEY, CDR2 SMNVEV (reference sequence). CDR3 amino acids: CASSFVPNPDEQYF. The DNA for the CDR3 is TGTGCCAGCAGTTTTGTGCCTAACCCGGACGAGCAGTACTTC.